One sample yielded the 12 T cell receptor beta chains listed below, sequenced in a study of T cell changes during pregnancy in multiple sclerosis. Clones were read by immunoSEQ multiplex PCR, and TCRdb kept only the in-frame ones, dropping some. This sample yields some 54,000 clones, of which around 94% are seen a single time; 3% to 3.5% belongs to the top ten. Sequences were derived from CD8+ T cells from peripheral blood mononuclear cells, sampled in the third trimester of pregnancy. The receptors were gathered from a female donor with multiple sclerosis, enrolled in a pregnancy study.

A single count supports this clone. CDR3 amino acids: CASSLSGTSQPQHF. CDR3 DNA sequence: TGTGCCAGCAGTTTATCCGGGACAAGTCAGCCCCAGCATTTT. V and J are TRBV27 and TRBJ1-5; a possible D gene is TRBD1 (6 bases). This CDR3 has 14 amino acids. The V gene's germline CDR1 is MNHEY and CDR2 SMNVEV (reference sequence). V was clipped by 0 bases and J by 6 bases, with 9 bases between them.

This clone was recorded once. The chain uses TRBV12-5 and TRBJ1-2, with D uncertain. The germline CDR1 and CDR2 sequences are LGHNT and FRNRAP. V was clipped by 1 base and J by 8 bases, with 26 bases between them. This CDR3 comprises 18 residues. The CDR3 sequence: CASGLGIPGLGSPGGYTF. CDR3 nucleotide sequence: TGTGCTAGTGGTTTGGGTATCCCTGGCCTCGGGAGCCCGGGGGGCTACACCTTC.

The chain is built from TRBV29-1 and TRBJ1-2; 8 bases map to TRBD1. Per germline, CDR1 SQVTM and CDR2 ANQGSEA. CDR3 length: 12 residues. The V and J ends lost 7 bases and 4 bases, in that order; junction bases with no gene match: 5. CDR3 sequence reads: CSGDDRGYGYTF. The DNA for the CDR3 is TGCAGCGGGGACGACAGGGGCTATGGCTACACCTTC.

V usage is TRBV5-1 and J usage is TRBJ2-2; 9 bases are a match to TRBD2. The CDR3 has 15 residues. Per germline, CDR1 SGHRS and CDR2 YFSETQ. Trimming took 4 bases from V and 7 from J; bases not matched to a gene: 8. CDR3 coding DNA: TGCGCCAGCAGCCAGATAGCGGGAGAATTCGGGGAGCTGTTTTTT. Translated: CASSQIAGEFGELFF.

This chain connects TRBV11-2 to TRBJ2-7; 12 bases are shared with TRBD1. The J segment lost 5 bases and the V segment lost 4 bases, leaving 9 bases of the junction unmatched. The V gene's germline CDR1 is SGHAT and CDR2 FQNNGV. The length of the CDR3 is 16 residues. The CDR3 nucleotides read TGTGCCAGCAGCTCAGGGACAGGGGGCATCATCCACGAGCAGTACTTC. Protein sequence: CASSSGTGGIIHEQYF.

The chain has TRBV2 and TRBJ2-3, with 7 bases fitting TRBD2. After removal of 0 bases from V and 2 bases from J, the junction contained 8 bases not matched to a gene. This CDR3 contains 17 residues. Germline V gives CDR1 SNHLY, CDR2 FYNNEI. The CDR3 loop reads CASSEALASGTTDTQYF. Written as DNA, the CDR3 is TGTGCCAGCAGTGAAGCGCTGGCTAGCGGAACCACAGATACGCAGTATTTT.

In DNA form, the CDR3 reads TGTGCCAGCAGTTTAAGGGCTAGCAAGACCCAGTACTTC. Residues: CASSLRASKTQYF. The chain combines TRBV27 with TRBJ2-5; tentative D call: TRBD2 (5 bases). The CDR3 totals 13 residues. Deletions cut 2 bases from V and 6 bases from J, with 10 bases between. The germline CDR1 and CDR2 sequences are MNHEY and SMNVEV (reference sequence).

The chain employs TRBV5-1 and TRBJ2-7; TRBD1 might be the D (6 bases). V lost 0 bases and J 2 bases, leaving 15 bases between the germline ends. Germline assignment: CDR1 SGHRS and CDR2 YFSETQ. The CDR3 spans 16 residues. The DNA for the CDR3 is TGCGCCAGCAGCTTGGTACAGGGCCTTGCCCCCTACGAGCAGTACTTC. Protein: CASSLVQGLAPYEQYF.

In this sample, this clone turned up once. The chain couples TRBV6-1 to TRBJ2-7, with TRBD1 matching 7 bases. Germline CDR1 MNHNS, CDR2 SASEGT. This CDR3 has 13 residues. Trimming took 8 bases from V and 2 from J; bases not matched to a gene: 6. DNA of the CDR3: TGTGCCAGCTACGGACAGGTTACCTACGAGCAGTACTTC. It yields the protein CASYGQVTYEQYF.

The chain joins TRBV28 to TRBJ2-7, with a tentative D call TRBD2 (6 bases). This CDR3 is built from 15 residues. Germline values: CDR1 MDHEN, CDR2 SYDVKM. Trimming removed 5 bases from V and 4 bases from J, with 18 bases in between. CDR3 DNA: TGTGCCAGCAGTGCCCCCGGGACTTCACGATACGAGCAGTACTTC. Translation gives CASSAPGTSRYEQYF.

This CDR3 is CASSYGGGPVEQYF. The CDR3, as DNA: TGTGCCAGCAGTTACGGAGGAGGGCCGGTGGAGCAGTACTTC. The V and J genes are TRBV6-6 and TRBJ2-7, with a weak D call TRBD2 (6 bases). CDR1 and CDR2 from the germline V gene are MNHNY and SVGAGI (reference sequence). The ends were cut back, 2 bases at V and 7 bases at J, with 15 bases in the middle. The CDR3 contains 14 residues.

The V call is TRBV29-1, the J call TRBJ2-1, with 9 positions matching TRBD2. Germline V lookup: CDR1 SQVTM, CDR2 ANQGSEA. The CDR3 extends over 14 amino acids. The trim removed 2 bases at V and 3 bases at J, leaving 2 bases unmatched. The CDR3 sequence: CSVERTSDYNEQFF. As DNA, the CDR3 is TGCAGCGTTGAAAGGACTAGCGACTACAATGAGCAGTTCTTC.